What follows are 8 T cell receptor beta chains derived from one specimen sequenced in a study of spatial heterogeneity in lung cancer. From the 5' RACE reads, TCRdb called clonotypes with MiXCR, one entry per CDR3 protein. The sample holds around 27,000 distinct CDR3 sequences, around 6% seen once. The time point denotes: blood at routine non-recurrence follow-up after resection. The sequenced material consisted of unsorted whole RNA from tumor, nontumor lung or frozen PBMC. The sample consisted of PBMCs, taken at follow-up. These TCRs come from a male donor with early-stage non-small cell lung cancer.

The chain carries TRBV6-2 or TRBV6-3 and TRBJ2-1; TRBD1 matches at 8 bases. CDR1 is MNHEY, CDR2 SVGEGT, per germline. With V trimmed by 7 bases and J by 6 bases, 14 bases remained unmatched. The CDR3 spans 16 residues. The chain's CDR3 is CASTQGGTGFSNEQFF. The CDR3 DNA follows: TGTGCCAGCACCCAGGGTGGGACAGGATTTTCCAATGAGCAGTTCTTC.

This clonotype was observed at least ten times. The chain combines TRBV12-3 or TRBV12-4 with TRBJ2-2; the match to TRBD2 covers 9 bases. The CDR3 spans 16 residues. With V trimmed by 7 bases and J by 1 base, 7 bases remained unmatched. The CDR3 coding sequence is TGTGCCAGCATCTCTAGCGGGACAGTGAACACCGGGGAGCTGTTTTTT. Protein product: CASISSGTVNTGELFF.

This clonotype is medium-sized within its sample. The V call is TRBV3-1, the J call TRBJ2-2, with D hard to call. The CDR3 covers 15 residues. Germline V gene sequence: CDR1 LGHDT, CDR2 YNNKEL (reference sequence). V was pared by 4 bases and J by 0 bases, with 9 bases between. CDR3 in amino acids: CASSRRHTNTGELFF. The CDR3 region has the DNA TGTGCCAGCAGCCGCCGGCACACGAACACCGGGGAGCTGTTTTTT.

This clonotype was seen ten or more times. The rearrangement links TRBV18 to TRBJ2-3; weak D call: TRBD1 (6 bases). The CDR3 totals 16 residues. Germline V gene data show CDR1 as KGHSH and CDR2 as LQKENI. Trimming removed 0 bases at V and 4 bases at J, with 14 bases between. The CDR3 DNA reads as TGTGCCAGCTCACCACCGACAGGAAAGAGGTCAGATACGCAGTATTTT. Its translation: CASSPPTGKRSDTQYF.

This clonotype was recorded at least ten times. V is TRBV7-2 and J is TRBJ2-5; 7 nucleotides match TRBD2. Germline V gives CDR1 SGHTA, CDR2 FQGNSA. This CDR3 spans 15 amino acids. V was clipped by 6 bases and J by 5 bases; unmatched bases: 12. The CDR3, as DNA: TGTGCCAGCAGTTCGAGTCTGGGGGGGGTTGAGACCCAGTACTTC. It encodes CASSSSLGGVETQYF. Together with reference TRBV7-2 and TRBJ2-5, the CDR3 gives the full variable domain: GAGVSQSPSNKVTEKGKDVELRCDPISGHTALYWYRQSLGQGLEFLIYFQGNSAPDKSGLPSDRFSAERTGGSVSTLTIQRTQQEDSAVYLCASSSSLGGVETQYFGPGTRLLVL.

This clonotype was detected only a few times. This clone may be a read error of a much larger clone one base away. The rearrangement uses TRBV27 and TRBJ1-1; no clear D. V gave up 8 bases and J gave up 6 bases, with 19 bases separating them. This CDR3 spans 14 amino acids. The V gene's germline CDR1 is MNHEY and CDR2 SMNVEV (reference sequence). The CDR3 DNA reads as TGTGCCAGCGGACCGACCGCTTTAACCGCTGAAGCTTTCTTT. Translation gives CASGPTALTAEAFF.

The chain uses TRBV6-6 and TRBJ2-5, with 7 bases aligning to TRBD2. This CDR3 is 15 amino acids long. The germline gives CDR1 MNHNY, CDR2 SVGAGI (reference sequence). The ends lost 6 bases at V and 2 bases at J; junction bases unmatched: 9. CDR3 sequence: CASRHGPSGQETQYF. CDR3 coding DNA: TGTGCCAGCAGGCACGGACCTAGCGGACAAGAGACCCAGTACTTC.

This clonotype was detected only a few times. The chain joins TRBV7-6 to TRBJ2-3, with D uncertain. The germline gives CDR1 SGHVS, CDR2 FNYEAQ. This CDR3 comprises 18 residues. The ends were cut back, 2 bases at V and 5 bases at J, with 23 bases in the middle. The CDR3 DNA reads TGTGCCAGCAGCTTAATGGCAAGTTCTACTTTTATTGTAGATACGCAGTATTTT. As protein: CASSLMASSTFIVDTQYF.